This T cell receptor beta chain is from a study of T-cell reconstitution after alpha-beta-depleted transplantation in children. Library preparation (for TCRbeta) was performed with unique molecular identifiers. TCRdb used MiXCR to reprocess the PCR reads, holding one entry per CDR3 protein. The table shows hundreds of thousands of distinct CDR3 sequences, with roughly 10% occurring only once. This clonotype was found a few times. Its matching antigen is unknown. Between the trimmed V and J ends, which lost 2 bases and 0 bases, there was a span of 13 bases. This CDR3 is 16 amino acids long. Per the germline V gene, CDR1 is SGHVS and CDR2 is FQNEAQ. Findings and caveats of the study: Surviving recipient cells, namely T cells and thymic progenitors, were the source of high day-60 TCRbeta diversity in some patients. One year post-transplant, T-cell counts and diversity were largely derived from T cells produced anew. Alpha-beta T cells present about two months after transplant were reported to originate from several hundred expanded graft clones.

J is TRBJ1-1 and V is TRBV7-8, with D unresolved. The sequence came from a child under 10 years old with inherited bone marrow failure, due to receive a stem cell transplant. The sample consisted of PBMCs, taken before TCRalphabeta/CD19-depleted stem cell transplant. CDR3 protein: CASSLSPGKVNTEAFF. The CDR3 bases are TGTGCCAGCAGCTTAAGTCCGGGGAAGGTGAACACTGAAGCTTTCTTT.